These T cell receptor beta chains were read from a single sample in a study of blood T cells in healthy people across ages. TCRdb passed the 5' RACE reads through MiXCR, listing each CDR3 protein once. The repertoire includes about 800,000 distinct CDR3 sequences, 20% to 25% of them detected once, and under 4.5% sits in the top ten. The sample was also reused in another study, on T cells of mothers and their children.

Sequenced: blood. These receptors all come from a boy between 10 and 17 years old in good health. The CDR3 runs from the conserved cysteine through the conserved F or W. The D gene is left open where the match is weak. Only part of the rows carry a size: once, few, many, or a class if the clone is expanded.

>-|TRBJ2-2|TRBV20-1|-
TGCAGTGCTAGGGGACCGAACACCGGGGAGCTGTTTTTT
CSARGPNTGELFF
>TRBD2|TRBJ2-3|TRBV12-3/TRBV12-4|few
TGTGCCAGCAGTTCGATAGGGACTAGCGGGGGGGCTTCTCCGCAGTATTTT
CASSSIGTSGGASPQYF
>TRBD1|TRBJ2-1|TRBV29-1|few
TGCAGCGTTGAAGAAAGGGGGCCGGCCGGTTACAATGAGCAGTTCTTC
CSVEERGPAGYNEQFF
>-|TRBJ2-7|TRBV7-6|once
TGTGCCAGCAGCTTAGTGGCTCCCACCCGGTTACCTTTTTACGAGCAGTACTTC
CASSLVAPTRLPFYEQYF
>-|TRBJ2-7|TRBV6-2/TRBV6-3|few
TGTGCCAGCAGTCGAAACGTCAGGGGACTGGGATCCTACGAGCAGTACTTC
CASSRNVRGLGSYEQYF
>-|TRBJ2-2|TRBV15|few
TGTGCCACCAGCAGAGAGGCTAGTTACCCGGGGGAGCTGTTTTTT
CATSREASYPGELFF
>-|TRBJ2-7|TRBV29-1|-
TGCAGCGCGAGCCCCGGGGCGTCCATCTACGAGCAGTACTTC
CSASPGASIYEQYF
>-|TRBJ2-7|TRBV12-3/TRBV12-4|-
TGTGCCAGCAGTTTAGAGGGCAGGGGCTACGAGCAGTACTTC
CASSLEGRGYEQYF
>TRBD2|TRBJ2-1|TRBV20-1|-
TGCAGTGCTAGAGCCGTACTAGCGGGGGGCGGGGTATACAATGAGCAGTTCTTC
CSARAVLAGGGVYNEQFF
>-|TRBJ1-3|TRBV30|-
TGTGCCTGGACGGGGGCCGGAGGAAACACCATATATTTT
CAWTGAGGNTIYF
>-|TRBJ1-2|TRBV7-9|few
TGTGCCAGCAGCCCCCGGGGGCGAAGCAACTATGGCTACACTTTC
CASSPRGRSNYGYTF
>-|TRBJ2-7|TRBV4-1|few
TGCGCCAGCAGCCAAGGTAGGGGGACCTACGAGCAGTACTTC
CASSQGRGTYEQYF
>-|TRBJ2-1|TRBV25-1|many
TGTGCCAGCAGTGAACCCAGCAACTCCTACAATGAGCAGTTCTTC
CASSEPSNSYNEQFF
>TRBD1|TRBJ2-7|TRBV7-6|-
TGTGCCAGCAGCTTATCAGGGGGCTCAAGGAACGAGCAGTACTTC
CASSLSGGSRNEQYF
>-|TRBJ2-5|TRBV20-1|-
TGCAGTGCTCCCGGACGGAACCAAGAGACCCAGTACTTC
CSAPGRNQETQYF
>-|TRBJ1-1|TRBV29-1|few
TGCAGCGTTCGGCTAAGACAGGCCGACACTGAAGCTTTCTTT
CSVRLRQADTEAFF